Presented here are 31 T cell receptor beta chains from one specimen sequenced in a study of T-cell memory formation after mild COVID-19. TCRdb passed the 5' RACE reads through MiXCR, listing each CDR3 protein once. The table has roughly 600,000 distinct CDR3 sequences, about 20% seen once; the top ten hold around 11%. Material for sequencing was PBMCs or a T cell subset sorted from them (not recorded which). All receptors come from an adult woman who had mild COVID-19 (a few samples of this study predate the infection). Cell type and time point are not known.

This clonotype has a handful of counts. This chain joins TRBV4-1 and TRBJ2-3; no reliable D call. The CDR3 covers 15 residues. Between the trimmed V and J ends, which lost 0 bases and 1 base, there was a span of 8 bases. Germline-derived CDR1 and CDR2 are MGHRA and YSYEKL. The CDR3: CASSQEGRGTDTQYF. CDR3 nucleotides: TGCGCCAGCAGCCAAGAAGGGCGAGGCACAGATACGCAGTATTTT.

The chain uses TRBV2 and TRBJ2-3, with D maybe TRBD2 (6 bases). Germline V gene data show CDR1 as SNHLY and CDR2 as FYNNEI. V gave up 3 bases and J gave up 4 bases, with 23 bases separating them. The CDR3 sequence is 18 residues long. In DNA, the CDR3 is TGTGCCAGCAGTGACGCTAGCGTATGGGAGCGGGTCGCAGATACGCAGTATTTT. Its protein product is CASSDASVWERVADTQYF.

This sequence joins TRBV25-1 and TRBJ2-4, with 10 positions matching TRBD2. This CDR3 comprises 18 residues. Germline CDR1 reads MGHDK; CDR2 reads SYGVNS. The ends lost 1 base at V and 3 bases at J; junction bases unmatched: 9. The CDR3 DNA follows: TGTGCCAGCAGTGAATGGGGAGCGGGAGGGTACGGCAAAAACATTCAGTACTTC. It specifies CASSEWGAGGYGKNIQYF.

This clonotype has just a few counts. This chain joins TRBV29-1 and TRBJ1-1; D is uncertain. Germline lookup yields CDR1 SQVTM and CDR2 ANQGSEA. The length of the CDR3 is 15 residues. Trimming left V 4 bases short and J 0 bases short, with 15 bases between. This chain's CDR3 is CSVVSARGLNTEAFF. The CDR3 DNA reads TGCAGCGTTGTGTCGGCAAGAGGGTTGAACACTGAAGCTTTCTTT. The entire variable domain, with the rest obtained from reference TRBV29-1 and TRBJ1-1, is as follows: SAVISQKPSRDICQRGTSLTIQCQVDSQVTMMFWYRQQPGQSLTLIATANQGSEATYESGFVIDKFPISRPNLTFSTLTVSNMSPEDSSIYLCSVVSARGLNTEAFFGQGTRLTVV.

The chain is built from TRBV14 and TRBJ2-1, with 8 nucleotides matching TRBD1. This CDR3 has 15 amino acids. V lost 3 bases and J lost 4; bases outside the gene matches: 5. CDR1 is SGHDN, CDR2 FVKESK, per germline. CDR3 in amino acids: CASSQVDRVYNEQFF. CDR3 bases: TGTGCCAGCAGCCAGGTGGACAGGGTTTACAATGAGCAGTTCTTC.

The rearrangement joins TRBV7-9 to TRBJ2-3, with TRBD1 matching 12 bases. V lost 2 bases, J lost 3 bases, and 12 bases stayed unmatched. The CDR3 runs to 19 residues. CDR1 and CDR2 (germline): SEHNR, FQNEAQ (reference sequence). CDR3 sequence (DNA): TGTGCCAGCAGCTTAACTAGGGGGACAGGGGGCTTCGGGACAGATACGCAGTATTTT. It yields the protein CASSLTRGTGGFGTDTQYF.

The chain uses TRBV11-2 and TRBJ1-4; 11 bases agree with TRBD1. After removal of 4 bases from V and 6 bases from J, the junction contained 1 base not matched to a gene. Germline CDR1 is SGHAT and CDR2 is FQNNGV. This CDR3 has 14 amino acids. The CDR3 sequence is CASSWTGGYEKLFF. The CDR3 DNA sequence: TGTGCCAGCAGCTGGACAGGGGGCTATGAAAAACTGTTTTTT.

The sample holds a few counts of this clonotype. This sequence joins TRBV7-9 and TRBJ2-2; weak D call: TRBD1 (5 bases). Trimming took off 2 bases at V and 8 bases at J, with 9 bases between the two ends. Germline V lookup: CDR1 SEHNR, CDR2 FQNEAQ (reference sequence). This CDR3 comprises 13 residues. CDR3 sequence (DNA): TGTGCCAGCAGCTTATCAGGGTTGGGGGAGCTGTTTTTT. Amino acid sequence: CASSLSGLGELFF.

This rearrangement joins TRBV12-3 or TRBV12-4 to TRBJ2-5, with TRBD1 matching over 7 bases. J gave up 0 bases and V 6 bases, and 7 bases lay outside the gene matches. The length of the CDR3 is 15 residues. CDR3 sequence (DNA): TGTGCCAGCAGCCTAGGGGGACAGTACCAAGAGACCCAGTACTTC. This encodes CASSLGGQYQETQYF.

There are a few counts of this clonotype. This chain links TRBV6-5 with TRBJ2-2; D is ambiguous. The CDR3 runs to 15 residues. The germline V gene has CDR1 MNHEY and CDR2 SVGAGI. V was shortened by 5 bases and J by 0 bases, with 10 bases between the two germline ends. CDR3 sequence reads: CASSPSVANTGELFF. In DNA form, the CDR3 reads TGTGCCAGCAGTCCCTCGGTCGCGAACACCGGGGAGCTGTTTTTT.

The chain joins TRBV7-9 to TRBJ2-5, with 14 positions matching TRBD2. Germline CDR1 SEHNR, CDR2 FQNEAQ (reference sequence). This CDR3 contains 17 residues. The trim removed 5 bases at V and 2 bases at J, leaving 7 bases unmatched. The CDR3 loop reads CASSTRTSGRWQETQYF. DNA for the CDR3: TGTGCCAGCAGCACCCGGACTAGCGGGAGGTGGCAAGAGACCCAGTACTTC. The full variable domain, in which reference TRBV7-9 and TRBJ2-5 provide the parts outside the CDR3, is DTGVSQNPRHKITKRGQNVTFRCDPISEHNRLYWYRQTLGQGPEFLTYFQNEAQLEKSRLLSDRFSAERPKGSFSTLEIQRTEQGDSAMYLCASSTRTSGRWQETQYFGPGTRLLVL.

The table lists this clonotype with a few counts. The rearrangement joins TRBV21-1 to TRBJ2-7; the table calls TRBD1, which could not be checked here. TRBV21-1 is shown as a pseudogene. The CDR3 sequence is 20 residues long. In nucleotides, the CDR3 is TGTGCCAGCAGCATAAAAGGGGGTCACAGGGAGTCATCAGAGGGCTACGAGCAGTACTTC. This encodes CASSIKGGHRESSEGYEQYF.

J is TRBJ2-5 and V is TRBV12-3 or TRBV12-4; 11 positions match TRBD2. V dropped 4 bases and J dropped 5; count of bases not matched to a gene: 6. CDR3 length: 15 residues. Here the CDR3 reads CASSSSGGTWETQYF. The DNA for the CDR3 is TGTGCCAGCAGTTCTAGCGGGGGGACCTGGGAGACCCAGTACTTC.

In this sample, this clonotype turned up a few times. V usage is TRBV5-1 and J usage is TRBJ2-2, with 14 bases identical to TRBD2. This CDR3 comprises 17 residues. Losses at the gene ends were 3 bases for V and 6 bases for J; bases not matched to a gene: 7. Germline CDR1 is SGHRS and CDR2 is YFSETQ. CDR3 DNA sequence: TGCGCCAGCAGCTCCGGGACTAGCGGGAGAAAGGCCGGGGAGCTGTTTTTT. Translating it yields CASSSGTSGRKAGELFF.

The V and J genes are TRBV12-3 or TRBV12-4 and TRBJ2-5, with TRBD2 identical over 7 bases. J was trimmed by 4 bases and V by 7 bases; bases with no gene match: 12. CDR3 length equals 15 residues. Written as DNA, the CDR3 is TGTGCCAGCACCACACTAGCGCTAAGCGGAGAGACCCAGTACTTC. The encoded protein is CASTTLALSGETQYF.

This clonotype was recorded a few times. The chain is built from TRBV29-1 and TRBJ2-5; 7 nucleotides align to TRBD2. J was trimmed by 5 bases and V by 2 bases; bases with no gene match: 8. Germline V CDR1 and CDR2: SQVTM, ANQGSEA. This CDR3 contains 14 residues. The CDR3 protein is CSVEPGGSGETQYF. As DNA, the CDR3 is TGCAGCGTTGAACCCGGCGGGAGCGGTGAGACCCAGTACTTC.

The chain joins TRBV29-1 to TRBJ1-1; D might be TRBD1 (5 bases). CDR1 SQVTM and CDR2 ANQGSEA come from the germline V gene. The CDR3 runs to 14 residues. The V and J ends lost 7 bases and 8 bases respectively, with 23 bases between them. The CDR3 loop reads CSALILGRGLEAFF. The DNA of the CDR3 is TGCAGCGCCCTGATCTTGGGGCGGGGGTTAGAAGCTTTCTTT.

V and J are TRBV5-5 and TRBJ2-5; D unclear. The CDR3 is 14 residues long. Germline-derived CDR1 and CDR2 are SGHKS and YYEKEE (reference sequence). The germline V and J ends were trimmed by 2 bases and 4 bases, with 12 bases remaining between them. The DNA for the CDR3 is TGTGCCAGCAGCTTCAGGCTACCCGGAGAGACCCAGTACTTC. Amino acids: CASSFRLPGETQYF.

This clonotype was counted a few times. The rearrangement uses TRBV20-1 and TRBJ2-7; 14 bases map to TRBD2. The CDR3 sequence is 15 residues long. J was trimmed by 6 bases and V by 3 bases; bases with no gene match: 7. Germline V gives CDR1 DFQATT, CDR2 SNEGSKA (reference sequence). CDR3 coding DNA: TGCAGTGCTAGGGAGACTAGCGGGGGGGCCGCCGAGCAGTACTTC. Protein: CSARETSGGAAEQYF.

The chain joins TRBV15 to TRBJ2-5; TRBD2 matches 10 bases. The V and J ends lost 0 bases and 6 bases, in that order; junction bases with no gene match: 10. Germline V gene sequence: CDR1 LNHNV, CDR2 YYDKDF (reference sequence). This CDR3 has 17 residues. The CDR3 loop reads CATSRDRTAGGPQTQYF. The CDR3 nucleotides are TGTGCCACCAGCAGAGATCGCACAGCGGGAGGGCCTCAGACCCAGTACTTC.

This chain links TRBV24-1 with TRBJ2-2; the D gene is possibly TRBD2 (7 bases). The CDR3 is 15 amino acids. Germline loops: CDR1 KGHDR, CDR2 SFDVKD. The V end lost 6 bases, the J end lost 0 bases, and 10 bases lay between the germline ends. The CDR3 protein is CATSLGGPNTGELFF. The DNA of the CDR3 is TGTGCCACCAGTCTGGGGGGGCCGAACACCGGGGAGCTGTTTTTT.

The rearrangement links TRBV18 to TRBJ2-7; perhaps TRBD1 as D (6 bases). Germline assignment: CDR1 KGHSH and CDR2 LQKENI. The CDR3 sequence is 14 residues long. The ends were cut back, 3 bases at V and 2 bases at J, with 11 bases in the middle. The CDR3 DNA follows: TGTGCCAGCTCACCCGAAGGACAGACCTACGAGCAGTACTTC. It encodes CASSPEGQTYEQYF. The full variable domain, with the rest looked up from reference TRBV18 and TRBJ2-7, is NAGVMQNPRHLVRRRGQEARLRCSPMKGHSHVYWYRQLPEEGLKFMVYLQKENIIDESGMPKERFSAEFPKEGPSILRIQQVVRGDSAAYFCASSPEGQTYEQYFGPGTRLTVT.

V usage is TRBV29-1 and J usage is TRBJ2-2; D unresolved. Trimming took 4 bases from V and 3 from J, leaving 6 bases between them. The CDR3 spans 12 residues. Per germline, CDR1 SQVTM and CDR2 ANQGSEA. The CDR3 nucleotides read TGCAGCGTTGTGGCGTACACCGGGGAGCTGTTTTTT. It is translated as CSVVAYTGELFF.

This clonotype was observed at least ten times. This rearrangement joins TRBV5-1 to TRBJ2-7, with TRBD1 identical over 8 bases. The V segment lost 0 bases and the J segment 2 bases; nucleotides outside the gene matches: 4. The CDR3 length is 15 residues. Germline V gives CDR1 SGHRS, CDR2 YFSETQ. CDR3 loop: CASSLDGQGAYEQYF. As DNA, the CDR3 is TGCGCCAGCAGCTTGGACGGACAGGGAGCCTACGAGCAGTACTTC.

This clonotype has more than one count but fewer than ten. One end of the junction varies from germline; a read error may be responsible. The rearrangement joins TRBV5-4 to TRBJ2-7; D uncertain. The V gene's germline CDR1 is SGHNT and CDR2 YYREEE (reference sequence). The length of the CDR3 is 12 residues. CDR3 in DNA: TGTGCCAGCAGATCGCGCTCCAACGAGCAGTACTTC. It is translated as CASRSRSNEQYF. Filled out from reference TRBV5-4 and TRBJ2-7, the complete variable domain reads ETGVTQSPTHLIKTRGQQVTLRCSSQSGHNTVSWYQQALGQGPQFIFQYYREEENGRGNFPPRFSGLQFPNYSSELNVNALELDDSALYLCASRSRSNEQYFGPGTRLTVT.

This clonotype occurred a few times. The chain uses TRBV5-1 and TRBJ2-1, with 9 bases that match TRBD1. The trim removed 4 bases at V and 8 bases at J, leaving 16 bases unmatched. CDR1 is SGHRS, CDR2 YFSETQ, per germline. The CDR3 spans 17 residues. CDR3 protein: CASSLGQGGLVYDEQFF. The CDR3 bases are TGCGCCAGCAGCCTGGGACAGGGAGGGTTAGTTTATGATGAGCAGTTCTTC.

The sample holds a few counts of this clonotype. The J gene is TRBJ1-4, the V gene TRBV30; D call uncertain. Germline assignment: CDR1 GTSNPN and CDR2 SVGIG (reference sequence). V was pared by 4 bases and J by 7 bases, with 13 bases between. The CDR3 has 13 amino acids. CDR3 nucleotide sequence: TGTGCCTGGAAAAAGAGAGGTAGTGAAAAACTGTTTTTT. Translated: CAWKKRGSEKLFF.

This clonotype was recorded at least ten times. The J gene is TRBJ2-3, the V gene TRBV10-3, with D perhaps TRBD1 (6 bases). The CDR3 has 16 amino acids. CDR1 is ENHRY, CDR2 SYGVKD, per germline. Trimming took off 7 bases at V and 1 base at J, with 18 bases between the two ends. CDR3 nucleotide sequence: TGTGCCATCACACCGGATAGGGGGAGTGGCACAGATACGCAGTATTTT. It specifies CAITPDRGSGTDTQYF.

This clonotype was counted a few times. The CDR3 nucleotides are TGCGCCAGCAGCTTGGAGGGGGTTCAGTGGGAGACCCAGTACTTC. The encoded protein is CASSLEGVQWETQYF. The V and J genes are TRBV5-1 and TRBJ2-5; the D gene is possibly TRBD1 (6 bases). The CDR3 consists of 15 residues. Germline-derived CDR1 and CDR2 are SGHRS and YFSETQ. Trimming took off 0 bases at V and 5 bases at J, with 14 bases between the two ends.

The chain is built from TRBV5-5 and TRBJ1-6, with TRBD1 identical over 8 bases. Germline CDR1 is SGHKS and CDR2 is YYEKEE (reference sequence). Losses at the gene ends were 1 base for V and 7 bases for J; bases not matched to a gene: 10. The CDR3 is 17 residues long. CDR3 sequence (DNA): TGTGCCAGCAGCTTGACGCGGGGACAGGAACTGAATTCACCCCTCCACTTT. This encodes CASSLTRGQELNSPLHF.

This clonotype was seen more than once but under ten times. V is TRBV12-3 or TRBV12-4 and J is TRBJ1-1, with no clear D. CDR3 size: 14 residues. Trimming took off 6 bases at V and 3 bases at J, with 14 bases between the two ends. CDR3 nucleotide sequence: TGTGCCAGCAGCGTAGCTGGGGATTACACTGAAGCTTTCTTT. Translation: CASSVAGDYTEAFF.